Presented here are 24 T cell receptor beta chains from one specimen sequenced in a study of CD8 T cells in Susac syndrome. Random-hexamer reverse transcription was applied to roughly 0.5 to 1 ug RNA. TCRdb processed the immunoSEQ multiplex PCR reads anew with MiXCR; each CDR3 protein has one entry. The table has roughly 110,000 distinct CDR3 sequences, around 90% seen once. The sequenced sample was CD8+ T cells from PBMCs. All receptors derive from a human donor in good health.

The rearrangement uses TRBV6-2 or TRBV6-3 and TRBJ2-3; the D gene is possibly TRBD2 (5 bases). This CDR3 is built from 16 residues. CDR1 is MNHEY, CDR2 SVGEGT, per germline. V gave up 10 bases and J gave up 0 bases, with 20 bases separating them. This CDR3 reads CATADAGASSTDTQYF. The CDR3, as DNA: TGTGCCACCGCGGATGCGGGTGCCTCTAGCACAGATACGCAGTATTTT.

CDR3 sequence reads: CASTDQGDRYGYTF. CDR3 nucleotides: TGTGCCAGCACAGACCAGGGGGATCGCTATGGCTACACCTTC. The rearrangement uses TRBV2 and TRBJ1-2; 7 nucleotides line up with TRBD1. This CDR3 spans 14 amino acids. Per the germline V gene, CDR1 is SNHLY and CDR2 is FYNNEI. The junction had 9 bases not matched to a gene; V was cut back by 7 bases and J by 4 bases.

V and J are TRBV7-9 and TRBJ2-1; TRBD2 might be the D (6 bases). V gave up 8 bases and J gave up 8 bases, with 13 bases separating them. This CDR3 contains 12 residues. CDR1 SEHNR and CDR2 FQNEAQ come from the germline V gene (reference sequence). The CDR3 reads CASGRGPDEQFF. CDR3 nucleotides: TGTGCCAGCGGGCGGGGCCCGGATGAGCAGTTCTTC.

The chain joins TRBV7-9 to TRBJ1-2; D call uncertain. Per the germline V gene, CDR1 is SEHNR and CDR2 is FQNEAQ (reference sequence). CDR3 size: 13 residues. V lost 5 bases and J 4 bases, leaving 11 bases between the germline ends. The CDR3 spells CASSGRILYGYTF. CDR3 sequence (DNA): TGTGCCAGCAGCGGACGGATCCTCTATGGCTACACCTTC.

V and J are TRBV7-9 and TRBJ1-4; 7 bases fit TRBD1. The trim removed 2 bases at V and 0 bases at J, leaving 9 bases unmatched. Germline CDR1 SEHNR, CDR2 FQNEAQ (reference sequence). CDR3 length: 18 amino acids. The CDR3 DNA sequence: TGTGCCAGCAGCTTACCCCGGACAGGAAGACCAACTAATGAAAAACTGTTTTTT. It translates to CASSLPRTGRPTNEKLFF.

V is TRBV20-1 and J is TRBJ2-1; unclear D gene. V gave up 0 bases and J gave up 0 bases, with 12 bases separating them. Germline values: CDR1 DFQATT, CDR2 SNEGSKA (reference sequence). The CDR3 spans 16 residues. The DNA for the CDR3 is TGCAGTGCTAGAGATGGCAGCTCGAGCTCCTACAATGAGCAGTTCTTC. It translates to CSARDGSSSSYNEQFF.

The chain recombines TRBV11-2 with TRBJ2-7; weak D call: TRBD1 (5 bases). V was pared by 1 base and J by 2 bases, with 6 bases between. Germline loops: CDR1 SGHAT, CDR2 FQNNGV. There are 13 residues in the CDR3. DNA for the CDR3: TGTGCCAGCAGCTTAGTCAGGGCCTACGAGCAGTACTTC. As protein: CASSLVRAYEQYF.

The rearrangement uses TRBV6-4 and TRBJ2-2; D not certain. Germline values: CDR1 MRHNA, CDR2 SNTAGT. The CDR3 has 14 amino acids. V lost 8 bases, J lost 7 bases, and 17 bases lay in between. CDR3 nucleotides: TGTGCCAGCGGCCCCGATTCTAGTGGCGGGGAGCTGTTTTTT. Protein: CASGPDSSGGELFF.

V usage is TRBV7-7 and J usage is TRBJ2-3, with D uncertain. The V gene's germline CDR1 is SSHAT and CDR2 FNYEAQ (reference sequence). The CDR3 runs to 15 residues. V gave up 1 base and J gave up 2 bases, with 10 bases separating them. CDR3 loop: CASSLGSRSTDTQYF. In nucleotides, the CDR3 is TGTGCCAGCAGCTTAGGATCGCGTTCCACAGATACGCAGTATTTT.

CDR3 in amino acids: CASSLAGQGRFEAGELFF. The DNA for the CDR3 is TGTGCCAGCAGCTTGGCCGGACAGGGAAGGTTTGAGGCCGGGGAGCTGTTTTTT. The chain couples TRBV5-5 to TRBJ2-2; 8 bases line up with TRBD1. Germline CDR1 is SGHKS and CDR2 is YYEKEE (reference sequence). V lost 0 bases to trimming and J lost 6 bases; unmatched junction nucleotides: 13. The CDR3 runs to 18 residues.

V usage is TRBV29-1 and J usage is TRBJ2-2; 7 bases are shared with TRBD2. This CDR3 has 15 residues. Germline-derived CDR1 and CDR2 are SQVTM and ANQGSEA. V lost 8 bases to trimming and J lost 6 bases; unmatched junction nucleotides: 15. DNA of the CDR3: TGCAGCACAAGTAGTCCGGGAGGCGGGTCCGGGGAGCTGTTTTTT. Encoded protein: CSTSSPGGGSGELFF.

In nucleotides, the CDR3 is TGTGCCAGCAGCTCGTCGGTACCAGATCAGCCCCAGCATTTT. The encoded protein is CASSSSVPDQPQHF. V is TRBV7-9 and J is TRBJ1-5; D is unresolved. The CDR3 is 14 residues long. With 4 bases removed from V and 5 bases from J, the gap between germline ends came to 12 bases. Looked up from germline, CDR1 is SEHNR and CDR2 is FQNEAQ (reference sequence).

CDR3 amino acids: CASGRGGNEKLFF. The CDR3 DNA is TGCGCCAGCGGCCGGGGGGGTAATGAAAAACTGTTTTTT. The V call is TRBV4-3, the J call TRBJ1-4; maybe TRBD1 (5 bases). From germline, CDR1 is LGHNA and CDR2 YSLEER. Trimming removed 8 bases from V and 4 bases from J, with 11 bases in between. The CDR3 covers 13 residues.

The V and J genes are TRBV19 and TRBJ1-2; no reliable D call. V was shortened by 5 bases and J by 5 bases, with 21 bases between the two germline ends. The CDR3 consists of 16 residues. Germline lookup yields CDR1 LNHDA and CDR2 SQIVND (reference sequence). The chain's CDR3 is CASSSSAGIRYYGYTF. CDR3 in DNA: TGTGCCAGTAGTTCGTCCGCGGGGATTCGGTATTATGGCTACACCTTC.

This clonotype has only one observation. The V and J genes are TRBV29-1 and TRBJ2-2, with unresolved D. The CDR3 consists of 11 residues. Trimming stripped 3 bases from V and 6 bases from J, with 5 bases between. In germline, CDR1 is SQVTM, CDR2 ANQGSEA. Here the CDR3 reads CSVDGAGELFF. The CDR3 nucleotides read TGCAGCGTTGATGGGGCCGGGGAGCTGTTTTTT.

The rearrangement uses TRBV30 and TRBJ2-2, with 8 bases aligning to TRBD1. The germline V gene has CDR1 GTSNPN and CDR2 SVGIG (reference sequence). With V trimmed by 0 bases and J by 8 bases, 8 bases remained unmatched. This CDR3 has 15 amino acids. CDR3 region: CAWSVLGQGLGELFF. The CDR3 DNA sequence: TGTGCCTGGAGTGTCCTCGGACAGGGTCTAGGGGAGCTGTTTTTT.

This clonotype came up a few times. The chain combines TRBV27 with TRBJ1-1; D gene unclear. The ends were cut back, 5 bases at V and 0 bases at J, with 7 bases in the middle. Germline V gene sequence: CDR1 MNHEY, CDR2 SMNVEV (reference sequence). The CDR3 runs to 13 residues. The CDR3 sequence: CASSGQLNTEAFF. CDR3 bases: TGTGCCAGCAGTGGGCAGTTGAACACTGAAGCTTTCTTT.

The chain carries TRBV29-1 and TRBJ1-2, with D possibly being TRBD1 (5 bases). CDR3 length equals 15 residues. The germline V and J ends were trimmed by 5 bases and 1 base, with 17 bases remaining between them. The germline V gene encodes CDR1 SQVTM and CDR2 ANQGSEA. The chain's CDR3 is CSVPLGAAINYGYTF. The CDR3 nucleotides read TGCAGCGTTCCTCTTGGGGCAGCGATTAACTATGGCTACACCTTC.

V usage is TRBV15 and J usage is TRBJ2-1; 11 bases line up with TRBD2. The CDR3 spans 16 residues. With V trimmed by 1 base and J by 2 bases, 1 base remained unmatched. Germline lookup yields CDR1 LNHNV and CDR2 YYDKDF (reference sequence). CDR3 in DNA: TGTGCCACCAGCAGAGCGACTAGCGGGACCTACAATGAGCAGTTCTTC. Translating it yields CATSRATSGTYNEQFF.

This chain connects TRBV7-3 to TRBJ2-5; a possible D gene is TRBD2 (7 bases). Trimming left V 5 bases short and J 2 bases short, with 9 bases between. Germline V gives CDR1 SGHTA, CDR2 FQGTGA. The CDR3 runs to 13 residues. Written as DNA, the CDR3 is TGTGCCAGCAGCCGGGGGGCGCAAGAGACCCAGTACTTC. Encoded protein: CASSRGAQETQYF.

The chain recombines TRBV4-3 with TRBJ1-2; TRBD1 is a possible D gene (6 bases). V shed 0 bases and J shed 8 bases, with 13 bases lying between them. Per the germline V gene, CDR1 is LGHNA and CDR2 is YSLEER. CDR3 length: 14 residues. In DNA form, the CDR3 reads TGCGCCAGCAGCCAAGATCTACAGGGTGACGGCTACACCTTC. This codes for CASSQDLQGDGYTF.

V and J are TRBV7-2 and TRBJ2-6; 7 nucleotides line up with TRBD1. V was clipped by 5 bases and J by 2 bases; unmatched bases: 3. The germline V gene encodes CDR1 SGHTA and CDR2 FQGNSA. This CDR3 has 15 amino acids. CDR3 loop: CASSQQGTGANVLTF. The CDR3 region has the DNA TGTGCCAGCAGCCAACAGGGGACTGGGGCCAACGTCCTGACTTTC.

V and J are TRBV7-2 and TRBJ2-1; 9 bases are a match to TRBD2. The CDR3 covers 17 residues. V was clipped by 1 base and J by 7 bases; unmatched bases: 11. The germline CDR1 and CDR2 sequences are SGHTA and FQGNSA. CDR3 DNA sequence: TGTGCCAGCAGCTTAGTGCCCGGAGCGGGAGGAGGGAATGAGCAGTTCTTC. It yields the protein CASSLVPGAGGGNEQFF.

The chain carries TRBV29-1 and TRBJ1-1; D remains ambiguous. Germline V gene sequence: CDR1 SQVTM, CDR2 ANQGSEA. The CDR3 contains 12 residues. V lost 7 bases and J 1 base, leaving 10 bases between the germline ends. The CDR3 here is CSAVWGNTEAFF. In DNA form, the CDR3 reads TGCAGCGCCGTGTGGGGGAACACTGAAGCTTTCTTT.